One sample yielded the 2 T cell receptor beta chains listed below, sequenced in a study of cytomegalovirus exposure and HLA in healthy donors. Clones were sequenced by immunoSEQ multiplex PCR, and TCRdb holds only the in-frame ones, with some missing. The sample records about 73,000 clones, roughly 95% being singletons. The specimen sequenced was PBMCs. Receptors were obtained from a man aged 18 to 30 in good health and CMV-seronegative.

This clone has only a few counts. The gene calls are TRBV11-2 and TRBJ2-7; TRBD2 aligns across 9 bases. The germline V gene has CDR1 SGHAT and CDR2 FQNNGV. Trimming removed 5 bases from V and 7 bases from J; junction bases left unmatched: 9. This CDR3 has 14 amino acids. The CDR3 DNA reads TGTGCCAGCAGCCAAGCGGGGGGCCTTTGGGAGCAGTACTTC. Its translation is CASSQAGGLWEQYF.

This rearrangement joins TRBV7-3 to TRBJ1-1; D possibly corresponds to TRBD1 (6 bases). Germline V lookup: CDR1 SGHTA, CDR2 FQGTGA. The ends were cut back, 5 bases at V and 1 base at J, with 11 bases in the middle. The CDR3 has 14 amino acids. CDR3 residues: CASSLQGPNTEAFF. CDR3 coding DNA: TGTGCCAGCAGCCTACAGGGTCCGAACACTGAAGCTTTCTTT.